The 12 T cell receptor beta chains presented below share a single source sample, sequenced in a study of cytomegalovirus exposure and HLA in healthy donors. The PCR had 60 Vbeta and 13 Jbeta primers. Sequencing was performed with immunoSEQ multiplex PCR; in TCRdb, only in-frame clones are kept and a portion is missing. The sample consists of around 140,000 clones, more than 60% of them appearing once. Sequencing was performed on PBMCs. Receptors originate from a male donor in good health and CMV-seronegative.

CDR3 coding DNA: TGTGCCTGGAGTCTGACAGGGCCCGGGGAGCTGTTTTTT. This translates into CAWSLTGPGELFF. The rearrangement joins TRBV30 to TRBJ2-2, with 7 bases matching TRBD1. Germline loops: CDR1 GTSNPN, CDR2 SVGIG (reference sequence). Trimming cost V 2 bases and J 6 bases; bases outside gene matches: 3. The CDR3 loop spans 13 amino acids.

This clone was seen more than once but under ten times. The V and J genes are TRBV11-2 and TRBJ1-1; no firm D call. Germline CDR1 reads SGHAT; CDR2 reads FQNNGV. The CDR3 extends over 16 amino acids. Trimming shortened V by 1 base and J by 5 bases, and 17 bases separated the two germline ends. In DNA, the CDR3 is TGTGCCAGCAGCTTAGCTAGTGGCGGGGTAAGGACTGAAGCTTTCTTT. It translates to CASSLASGGVRTEAFF.

The sample holds a few counts of this clone. J is TRBJ2-7 and V is TRBV5-6; no definite D call. The CDR3 has 15 residues. V shed 2 bases and J shed 0 bases, with 12 bases lying between them. Germline V gene lookup returns CDR1 SGHDT and CDR2 YYEEEE. In DNA form, the CDR3 reads TGTGCCAGCAGCTTTCAGACACTTTACTCCTACGAGCAGTACTTC. Translated: CASSFQTLYSYEQYF.

This clone was recorded a few times. The chain couples TRBV19 to TRBJ1-5, with D perhaps TRBD1 (6 bases). Between the trimmed V and J ends, which lost 5 bases and 4 bases, there was a span of 15 bases. CDR3 size: 15 residues. Per the germline V gene, CDR1 is LNHDA and CDR2 is SQIVND (reference sequence). The CDR3 is CASSSWDTPNQPQHF. Written as DNA, the CDR3 is TGTGCCAGTAGTTCCTGGGACACCCCTAATCAGCCCCAGCATTTT.

The chain has TRBV7-8 and TRBJ2-7; D is perhaps TRBD1 (6 bases). The CDR3 runs 14 residues. V lost 5 bases, J lost 2 bases, and 13 bases lay in between. Germline CDR1 SGHVS, CDR2 FQNEAQ. The CDR3 region is CASSLGRQAYEQYF. The CDR3 bases are TGTGCCAGCAGCCTTGGGAGACAGGCCTACGAGCAGTACTTC.

The chain links TRBV10-2 to TRBJ1-2; D not resolved. V was trimmed by 6 bases and J by 1 base, leaving 6 bases between them. Germline CDR1 reads WSHSY; CDR2 reads SAAADI. This CDR3 spans 12 amino acids. DNA of the CDR3: TGCGCCAGCAGGGGGAGTAACTATGGCTACACCTTC. Amino acid sequence: CASRGSNYGYTF.

J is TRBJ2-2 and V is TRBV28, with TRBD1 matching over 10 bases. Germline CDR1 and CDR2: MDHEN and SYDVKM. This CDR3 is built from 15 residues. V shed 5 bases and J 4 bases; nucleotides not matched to a gene: 4. The CDR3 DNA is TGTGCCAGCAGTCCGGGACAGGGGTCCACCGGGGAGCTGTTTTTT. Residues: CASSPGQGSTGELFF.

With regard to this clone: A read error may account for a junction end that differs from germline. The chain carries TRBV5-6 and TRBJ1-2; 10 bases are shared with TRBD1. The CDR3 is 15 amino acids. The germline gives CDR1 SGHDT, CDR2 YYEEEE. As DNA, the CDR3 is TGTGCCAGCAGCTTGGAGACAGGGGGCAGGTATGGCTACCCCTTC. Its protein product is CASSLETGGRYGYPF.

This clone was counted a single time. The V call is TRBV6-1, the J call TRBJ2-1; no firm D call. The V end lost 5 bases, the J end lost 5 bases, and 13 bases lay between the germline ends. The germline gives CDR1 MNHNS, CDR2 SASEGT. The CDR3 runs to 14 residues. The CDR3 loop is CASSSSTENNEQFF. As DNA, the CDR3 is TGTGCCAGCAGTTCCTCCACGGAGAACAATGAGCAGTTCTTC.

The chain joins TRBV27 to TRBJ1-2, with 7 bases identical to TRBD1. Looked up from germline, CDR1 is MNHEY and CDR2 is SMNVEV (reference sequence). The J segment lost 0 bases and the V segment lost 2 bases, leaving 3 bases of the junction unmatched. This CDR3 is built from 15 residues. The CDR3 coding sequence is TGTGCCAGCAGTTTAAGGGGACAGCCTAACTATGGCTACACCTTC. Translated: CASSLRGQPNYGYTF.

Notes on this clone: This sample includes further DNA sequences coding for the same CDR3. The chain links TRBV15 to TRBJ2-7; the match to TRBD1 covers 9 bases. The CDR3 is 16 amino acids. Germline V lookup: CDR1 LNHNV, CDR2 YYDKDF (reference sequence). J was trimmed by 6 bases and V by 2 bases; bases with no gene match: 11. The CDR3 sequence: CATSRRGTGQGGEQYF. CDR3 nucleotides: TGTGCCACCAGCAGAAGGGGGACAGGGCAGGGGGGCGAGCAGTACTTC. Complete variable domain (other parts from reference TRBV15 and TRBJ2-7): DAMVIQNPRYQVTQFGKPVTLSCSQTLNHNVMYWYQQKSSQAPKLLFHYYDKDFNNEADTPDNFQSRRPNTSFCFLDIRSPGLGDTAMYLCATSRRGTGQGGEQYFGPGTRLTVT.

The rearrangement uses TRBV7-7 and TRBJ2-5, with 7 bases matching TRBD1. The J segment lost 2 bases and the V segment lost 1 base, leaving 4 bases of the junction unmatched. The CDR3 runs to 15 residues. Germline assignment: CDR1 SSHAT and CDR2 FNYEAQ (reference sequence). The CDR3 sequence: CASSLGSRGQETQYF. In nucleotides, the CDR3 is TGTGCCAGCAGCTTAGGGTCCAGGGGGCAAGAGACCCAGTACTTC.